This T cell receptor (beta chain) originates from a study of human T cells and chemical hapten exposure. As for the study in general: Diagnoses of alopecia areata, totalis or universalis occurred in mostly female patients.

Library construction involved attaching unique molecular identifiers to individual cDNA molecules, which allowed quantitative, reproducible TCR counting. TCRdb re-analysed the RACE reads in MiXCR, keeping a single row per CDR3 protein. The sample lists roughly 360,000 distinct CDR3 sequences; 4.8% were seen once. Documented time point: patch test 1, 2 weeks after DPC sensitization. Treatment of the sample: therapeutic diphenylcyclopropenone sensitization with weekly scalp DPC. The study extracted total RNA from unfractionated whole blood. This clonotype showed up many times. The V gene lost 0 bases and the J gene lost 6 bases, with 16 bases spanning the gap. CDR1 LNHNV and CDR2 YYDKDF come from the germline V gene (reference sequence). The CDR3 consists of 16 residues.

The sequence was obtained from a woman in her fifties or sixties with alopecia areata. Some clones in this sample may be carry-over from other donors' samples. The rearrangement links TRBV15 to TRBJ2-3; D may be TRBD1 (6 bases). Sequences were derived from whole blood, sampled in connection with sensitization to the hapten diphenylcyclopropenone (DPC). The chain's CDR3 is CATSRDFGTLADTQYF. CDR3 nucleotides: TGTGCCACCAGCAGAGATTTCGGGACATTAGCGGATACGCAGTATTTT.